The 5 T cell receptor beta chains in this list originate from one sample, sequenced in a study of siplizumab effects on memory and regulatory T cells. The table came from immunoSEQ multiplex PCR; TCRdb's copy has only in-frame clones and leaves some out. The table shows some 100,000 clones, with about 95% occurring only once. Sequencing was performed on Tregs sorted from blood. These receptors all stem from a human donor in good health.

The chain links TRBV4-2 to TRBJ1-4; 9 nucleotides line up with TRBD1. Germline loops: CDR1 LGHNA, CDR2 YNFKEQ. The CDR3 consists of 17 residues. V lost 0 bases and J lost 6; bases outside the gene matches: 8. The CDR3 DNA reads TGTGCCAGCAGCCAAGATCCGGGACAGGGCCAGTATGAAAAACTGTTTTTT. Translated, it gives CASSQDPGQGQYEKLFF.

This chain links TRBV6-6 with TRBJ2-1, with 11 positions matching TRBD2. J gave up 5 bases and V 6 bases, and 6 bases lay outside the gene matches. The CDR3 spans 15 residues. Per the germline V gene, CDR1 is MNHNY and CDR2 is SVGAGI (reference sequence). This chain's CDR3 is CASSLLAGVNNEQFF. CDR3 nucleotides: TGTGCCAGCAGCCTACTAGCGGGAGTGAACAATGAGCAGTTCTTC.

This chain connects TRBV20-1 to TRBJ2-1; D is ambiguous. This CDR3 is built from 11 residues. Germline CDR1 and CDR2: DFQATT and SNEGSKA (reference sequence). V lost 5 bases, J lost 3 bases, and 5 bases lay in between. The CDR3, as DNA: TGCAGTGCTTCCGACTACAATGAGCAGTTCTTC. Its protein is CSASDYNEQFF.

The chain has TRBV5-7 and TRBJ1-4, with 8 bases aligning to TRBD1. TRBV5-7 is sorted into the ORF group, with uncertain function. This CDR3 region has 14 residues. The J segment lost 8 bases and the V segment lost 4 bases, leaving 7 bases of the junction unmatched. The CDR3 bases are TGTGCCAGCAGCCCGACAGGGGAAAGAGAAAAACTGTTTTTT. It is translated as CASSPTGEREKLFF.

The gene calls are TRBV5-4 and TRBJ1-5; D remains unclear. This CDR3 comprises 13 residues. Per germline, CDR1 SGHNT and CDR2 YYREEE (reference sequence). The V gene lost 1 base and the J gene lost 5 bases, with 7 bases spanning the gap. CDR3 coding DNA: TGTGCCAGCAGCTTGTGGAACGATCAGCCCCAGCATTTT. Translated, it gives CASSLWNDQPQHF.